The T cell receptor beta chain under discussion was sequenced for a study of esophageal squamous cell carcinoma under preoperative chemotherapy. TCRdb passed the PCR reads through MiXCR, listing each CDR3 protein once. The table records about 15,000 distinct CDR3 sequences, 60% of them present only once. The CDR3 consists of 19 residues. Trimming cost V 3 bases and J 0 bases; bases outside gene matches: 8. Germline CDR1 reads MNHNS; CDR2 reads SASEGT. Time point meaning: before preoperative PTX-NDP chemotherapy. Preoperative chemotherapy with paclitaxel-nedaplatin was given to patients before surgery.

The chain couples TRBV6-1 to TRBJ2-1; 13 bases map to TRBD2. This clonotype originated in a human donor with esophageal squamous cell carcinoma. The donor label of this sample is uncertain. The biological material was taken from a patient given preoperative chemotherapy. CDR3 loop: CASSDPGLAGTYSYNEQFF. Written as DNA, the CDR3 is TGTGCCAGCAGTGACCCGGGACTAGCGGGGACTTACTCCTACAATGAGCAGTTCTTC.